This entry features one T cell receptor (beta chain) sequence. Losses at the gene ends were 7 bases for V and 4 bases for J; bases not matched to a gene: 9. Germline V gene sequence: CDR1 SQVTM, CDR2 ANQGSEA. This CDR3 spans 13 amino acids. The data belong to a study of blood T cell repertoires in COVID-19. Overall study context: Acute and convalescent COVID-19 specimens originated in the United States, Italy and Spain. PBMCs, B-cell-depleted T cells, or T cells were the source of the cDNA or gDNA that made up the material.

Original data processing: For nucleated cells, counts were estimated from reference gene primer amplification. Produced via immunoSEQ multiplex PCR; TCRdb's table is partial and in-frame only. That table gives V, J and clone size, and the DNA gave D and trimming. Here the sample spans a few hundred thousand clones, 89% being singletons. The sequence was obtained from a man aged 18 to 29 who had recovered from COVID-19. Sequencing was performed on peripheral blood. This chain connects TRBV29-1 to TRBJ1-2; 7 bases are shared with TRBD1. For the CDR3, the DNA is TGCAGCGCCTCGGCCAGGGACAGCTATGGCTACACCTTC. This sequence encodes CSASARDSYGYTF. The complete variable domain, with remaining parts taken from reference TRBV29-1 and TRBJ1-2, reads SAVISQKPSRDICQRGTSLTIQCQVDSQVTMMFWYRQQPGQSLTLIATANQGSEATYESGFVIDKFPISRPNLTFSTLTVSNMSPEDSSIYLCSASARDSYGYTFGSGTRLTVV.